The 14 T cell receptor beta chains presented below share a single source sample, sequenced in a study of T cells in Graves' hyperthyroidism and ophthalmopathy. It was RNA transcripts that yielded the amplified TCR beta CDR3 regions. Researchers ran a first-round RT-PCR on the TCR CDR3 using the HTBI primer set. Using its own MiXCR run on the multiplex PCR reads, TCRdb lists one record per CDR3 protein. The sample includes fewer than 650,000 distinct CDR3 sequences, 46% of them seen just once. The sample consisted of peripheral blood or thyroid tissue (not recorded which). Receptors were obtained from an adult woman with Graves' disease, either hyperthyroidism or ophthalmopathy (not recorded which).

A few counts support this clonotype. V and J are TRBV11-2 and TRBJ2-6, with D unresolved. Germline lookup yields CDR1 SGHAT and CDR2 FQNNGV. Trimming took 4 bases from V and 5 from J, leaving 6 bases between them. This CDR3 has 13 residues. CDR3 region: CASSSSRANVLTF. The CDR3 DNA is TGTGCCAGCAGCTCCTCCCGGGCCAACGTCCTGACTTTC. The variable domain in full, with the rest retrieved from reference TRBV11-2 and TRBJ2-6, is EAGVAQSPRYKIIEKRQSVAFWCNPISGHATLYWYQQILGQGPKLLIQFQNNGVVDDSQLPKDRFSAERLKGVDSTLKIQPAKLEDSAVYLCASSSSRANVLTFGAGSRLTVL.

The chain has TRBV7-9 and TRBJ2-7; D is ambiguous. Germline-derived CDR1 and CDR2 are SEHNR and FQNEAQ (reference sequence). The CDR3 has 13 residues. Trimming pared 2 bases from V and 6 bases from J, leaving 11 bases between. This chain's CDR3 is CASSLMGYGEQYF. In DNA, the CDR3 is TGTGCCAGCAGCTTAATGGGATATGGCGAGCAGTACTTC.

CDR3 bases: TGTGCCAGCGCTACCGGACGACTGAATTCACCCCTCCACTTT. Its translation is CASATGRLNSPLHF. The chain links TRBV2 to TRBJ1-6; D is unresolved. The CDR3 has 14 amino acids. The germline V and J ends were trimmed by 8 bases and 7 bases, with 15 bases remaining between them. Germline V gene lookup returns CDR1 SNHLY and CDR2 FYNNEI.

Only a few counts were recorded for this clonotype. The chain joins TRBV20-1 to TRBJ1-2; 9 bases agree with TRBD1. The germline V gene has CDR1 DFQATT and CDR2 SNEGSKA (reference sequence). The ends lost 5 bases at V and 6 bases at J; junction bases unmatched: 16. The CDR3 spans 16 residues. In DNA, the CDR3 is TGCAGTGCTTCCGGGACAGGGTACACCGGGGACGATGGCTACACCTTC. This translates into CSASGTGYTGDDGYTF.

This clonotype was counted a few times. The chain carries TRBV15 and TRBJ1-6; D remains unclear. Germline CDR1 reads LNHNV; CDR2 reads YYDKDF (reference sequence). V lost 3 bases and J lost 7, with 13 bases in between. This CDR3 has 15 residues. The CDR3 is CATSRTAEQNSPLHF. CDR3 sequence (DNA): TGTGCCACCAGCAGGACCGCCGAGCAAAATTCACCCCTCCACTTT.

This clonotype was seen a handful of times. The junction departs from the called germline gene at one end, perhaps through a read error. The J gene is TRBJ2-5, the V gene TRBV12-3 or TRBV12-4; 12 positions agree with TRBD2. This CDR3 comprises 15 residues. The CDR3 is CAISPGLAGQETQYF. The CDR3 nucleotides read TGTGCCATCAGTCCGGGACTAGCGGGCCAAGAGACCCAGTACTTC.

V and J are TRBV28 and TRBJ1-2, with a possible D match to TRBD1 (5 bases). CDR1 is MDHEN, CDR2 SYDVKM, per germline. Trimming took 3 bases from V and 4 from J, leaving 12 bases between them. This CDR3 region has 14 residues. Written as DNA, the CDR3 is TGTGCCAGCAGTTTCCGAGGGACTGGCTATGGCTACACCTTC. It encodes CASSFRGTGYGYTF.

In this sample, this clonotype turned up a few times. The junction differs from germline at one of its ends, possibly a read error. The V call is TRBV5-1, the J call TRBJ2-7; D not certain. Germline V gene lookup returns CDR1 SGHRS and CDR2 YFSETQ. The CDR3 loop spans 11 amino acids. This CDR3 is CASSLSGEQYF. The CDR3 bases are TGTGCCAGCAGCTTGTCGGGCGAGCAGTACTTC.

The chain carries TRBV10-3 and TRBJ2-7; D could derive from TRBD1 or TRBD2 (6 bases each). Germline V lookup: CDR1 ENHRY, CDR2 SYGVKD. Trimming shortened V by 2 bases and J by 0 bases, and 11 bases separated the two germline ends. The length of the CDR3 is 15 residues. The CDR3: CAISEAGQSSYEQYF. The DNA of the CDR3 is TGTGCCATCAGTGAGGCGGGACAATCCTCCTACGAGCAGTACTTC.

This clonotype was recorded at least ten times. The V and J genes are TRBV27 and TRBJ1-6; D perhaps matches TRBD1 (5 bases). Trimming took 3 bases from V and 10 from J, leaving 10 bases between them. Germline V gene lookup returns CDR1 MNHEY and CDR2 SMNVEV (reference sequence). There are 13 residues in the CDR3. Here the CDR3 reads CASSLVGESPLHF. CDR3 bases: TGTGCCAGCAGTTTGGTAGGGGAATCACCCCTCCACTTT.

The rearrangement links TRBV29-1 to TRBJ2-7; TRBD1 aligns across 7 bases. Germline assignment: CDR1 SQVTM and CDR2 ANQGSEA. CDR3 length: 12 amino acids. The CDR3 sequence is CRLRGTADEQYF. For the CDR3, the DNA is TGCAGATTGAGGGGGACAGCCGACGAGCAGTACTTC.

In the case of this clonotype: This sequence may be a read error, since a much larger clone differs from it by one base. DNA for the CDR3: TGTGCCAGCAGGAGAAGCGGGAGGTGGAACGAGCAGTACTTC. This codes for CASRRSGRWNEQYF. The V and J genes are TRBV12-3 or TRBV12-4 and TRBJ2-7, with 9 bases matching TRBD2. The CDR3 runs to 14 residues. V trimming: 6 bases; J trimming: 5 bases; junction bases outside the gene matches: 8.

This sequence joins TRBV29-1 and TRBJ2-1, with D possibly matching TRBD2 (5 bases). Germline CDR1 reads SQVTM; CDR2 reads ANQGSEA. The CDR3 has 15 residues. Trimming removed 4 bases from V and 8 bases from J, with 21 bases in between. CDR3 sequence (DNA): TGCAGCGTTGGTGGGTACGGGATCCGCCGACATGAGCAGTTCTTC. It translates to CSVGGYGIRRHEQFF.

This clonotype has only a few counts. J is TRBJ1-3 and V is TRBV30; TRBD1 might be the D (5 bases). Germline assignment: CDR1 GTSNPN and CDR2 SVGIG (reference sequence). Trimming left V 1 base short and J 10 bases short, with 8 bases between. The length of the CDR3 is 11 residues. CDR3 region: CAWSEPGTIYF. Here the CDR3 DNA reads TGTGCCTGGAGTGAACCAGGGACCATATATTTT.